What follows is one TCR beta chain and its context. The CDR3 is made up of 16 amino acids. CDR1 is LNHDA, CDR2 SQIVND, per germline (reference sequence). J was trimmed by 2 bases and V by 3 bases; bases with no gene match: 5. This entry is derived from a study of blood T cell repertoires in COVID-19. The overall study: PBMCs, B-cell-depleted T cells, or T cells provided the cDNA or gDNA that made up the material.

TCRdb's table, derived via immunoSEQ multiplex PCR, lists solely in-frame clones and lacks some. The table lists 100,000 to 150,000 clones, around four fifths of them singletons. Source material: peripheral blood. This chain joins TRBV19 and TRBJ2-3, with TRBD2 identical over 10 bases. The sequence derives from a man in his 60s with acute or convalescent COVID-19. CDR3 nucleotide sequence: TGTGCCAGTAGTATTTTAGCGGGAGGTGTCACAGATACGCAGTATTTT. It codes for CASSILAGGVTDTQYF.